This T cell receptor (beta chain) was sequenced for a study of blood T cell repertoires in COVID-19 (dated by TCRdb to between 2020 and 2021). Turning to the overall study: Samples from collaborators originated in the United States, Italy and Spain and spanned both the acute and convalescent phases of COVID-19. A de-identified subject ID, COVID-19 status, age in years and sex were almost always included in the sample metadata. The samples were drawn from the first 160 participants of the ongoing ImmuneRACE study and from 1,254 subjects provided by 6 global collaborators. The material from the prospective study consisted of cDNA or gDNA derived from T cells, B-cell-depleted T cells, or PBMCs. HLA class I and class II types, where available, came from metadata supplied by the sample provider rather than from assay-based typing. A freely available public database, intended as a resource for researchers studying the immune response to SARS-CoV-2, is where the repertoires were released. Subjects who had been exposed to COVID-19, were actively infected with it, or had recovered from it provided the deeply sampled blood TCRbeta repertoires that made up the dataset.

The immunoSEQ Assay, a bias-controlled multiplex PCR, was used to amplify TCRbeta CDR3 regions from genomic DNA. On the study's bioinformatics: Nucleated cell counts per sample were estimated from amplification of reference gene primers within the assay. To quantify the absolute abundance of each unique TCRbeta CDR3 rearrangement, sequence reads were collapsed and filtered. For each sample, productive Simpson clonality was calculated as the square root of Simpson's diversity index over productive rearrangements. TCRdb re-hosts the immuneACCESS table, in-frame sequences only. Its copies lack some clones; in the studies checked, an unresolved V gene accounts for under half of them, and the cause for the rest is not known. That table is the source of V, J and clone size, and D and trimming were worked out from the DNA. This sample has around 150,000 clones in its table, and about 86% of those were observed once. The ten most abundant clones make up around 8.2% of the sample.

Note on this clone: The specificity of this receptor is unknown. Per-nucleotide qualities are absent, and no much larger clonotype sits a single base away.

Each collaborating institution followed its own protocols to collect whole blood in K2EDTA tubes. Collaborator samples were shipped for TCRbeta analysis as frozen whole blood, isolated PBMCs, or DNA extracted from either sample type. The CDR3 sequence holds 15 residues, the cysteine and phenylalanine included. CDR3 DNA only is kept here, 45 bases in frame from base 1. The germline V gene specifies SGDLS as CDR1 and YYNGEE as CDR2. Trimmed from V: 3 bases; trimmed from J: 2 bases; junction bases lacking a gene match: 6. General study outcomes and caveats: The quantity of clinical and demographic metadata differed by source and by participant and was supplied without curation.

Sequences were obtained from peripheral blood. The chain couples TRBV9 to TRBJ1-2; 8 junctional bases match TRBD1. The receptor's source is a man in his 60s with acute or convalescent COVID-19. This receptor carries the CDR3 CASSADREDNYGYTF. Read as DNA, the sequence is TGTGCCAGCAGCGCGGACAGGGAGGACAACTATGGCTACACCTTC.